Shown below are 32 T cell receptor beta chains from a single sample sequenced in a study of blood T cell repertoires in COVID-19. Generated by immunoSEQ multiplex PCR, the TCRdb table keeps only in-frame clones and is missing some. The repertoire includes about 83,000 clones, roughly 83% of them detected once, and under 8.5% sits in the top ten. The material sequenced was peripheral blood. Receptor source: a man over 45 with active COVID-19.

The V and J genes are TRBV7-2 and TRBJ1-4; tentative D call: TRBD1 (5 bases). The CDR3 has 16 residues. Germline CDR1 SGHTA, CDR2 FQGNSA. V lost 5 bases, J lost 10 bases, and 23 bases lay in between. CDR3 bases: TGTGCCAGCAGCCCTGCCTCCAGGGTGGGGGGTGGAAAACTGTTTTTT. Translating it yields CASSPASRVGGGKLFF.

V usage is TRBV5-1 and J usage is TRBJ1-2, with 9 bases aligning to TRBD1. Germline CDR1 reads SGHRS; CDR2 reads YFSETQ. CDR3 length: 15 amino acids. The V gene end was trimmed by 0 bases and the J gene end by 5 bases; junction bases not matched to a gene: 5. CDR3 in DNA: TGCGCCAGCAGCTTGGGCTGGACAGGGGAATATGGCTACACCTTC. Translating gives CASSLGWTGEYGYTF.

This chain joins TRBV12-3 or TRBV12-4 and TRBJ1-3; D ambiguous. This CDR3 has 13 amino acids. V lost 3 bases, J lost 0 bases, and 3 bases lay in between. CDR3 in amino acids: CASSFGSGNTIYF. The CDR3 DNA sequence: TGTGCCAGCAGTTTCGGCTCTGGAAACACCATATATTTT.

The chain employs TRBV6-5 and TRBJ1-5, with TRBD1 identical over 7 bases. This CDR3 is built from 13 residues. CDR1 MNHEY and CDR2 SVGAGI come from the germline V gene. V was clipped by 10 bases and J by 2 bases; unmatched bases: 5. CDR3: CATSTGGNQPQHF. The CDR3 nucleotides read TGTGCCACATCTACAGGGGGCAATCAGCCCCAGCATTTT.

V and J are TRBV6-1 and TRBJ2-1; 11 bases match TRBD1. The J segment lost 8 bases and the V segment lost 3 bases, leaving 9 bases of the junction unmatched. CDR3 size: 16 residues. Germline V CDR1 and CDR2: MNHNS, SASEGT. The DNA of the CDR3 is TGTGCCAGCAGTGAGAGAGGACAGGGGGCTAGGGATGAGCAGTTCTTC. This sequence encodes CASSERGQGARDEQFF.

V is TRBV5-1 and J is TRBJ1-2, with D possibly TRBD1 on 6 matching bases. Germline V gene lookup returns CDR1 SGHRS and CDR2 YFSETQ. V was shortened by 5 bases and J by 4 bases, with 6 bases between the two germline ends. The CDR3 consists of 11 residues. The DNA of the CDR3 is TGCGCCAGCAGGGACAGCTATGGCTACACCTTC. Translation gives CASRDSYGYTF.

The rearrangement links TRBV28 to TRBJ1-1; the match to TRBD1 covers 10 bases. CDR1 and CDR2 from the germline V gene are MDHEN and SYDVKM. The CDR3 loop spans 17 amino acids. The ends lost 5 bases at V and 3 bases at J; junction bases unmatched: 12. For the CDR3, the DNA is TGTGCCAGCAGTCGACAGGGGGCGCGAAAACTTCACACTGAAGCTTTCTTT. Translation gives CASSRQGARKLHTEAFF. The full variable domain, in which reference TRBV28 and TRBJ1-1 provide the parts outside the CDR3, is DVKVTQSSRYLVKRTGEKVFLECVQDMDHENMFWYRQDPGLGLRLIYFSYDVKMKEKGDIPEGYSVSREKKERFSLILESASTNQTSMYLCASSRQGARKLHTEAFFGQGTRLTVV.

J is TRBJ2-5 and V is TRBV5-4; TRBD2 aligns across 16 bases. CDR1 and CDR2 from the germline V gene are SGHNT and YYREEE (reference sequence). Germline trimming cut 3 bases from V and 2 bases from J; bases unmatched to any gene: 7. The CDR3 has 18 residues. In DNA form, the CDR3 reads TGTGCCAGCAGCTCCGGGACTAGCGGGAGGGCGGCTCAAGAGACCCAGTACTTC. Its protein is CASSSGTSGRAAQETQYF.

The chain uses TRBV7-3 and TRBJ1-1; D uncertain. This CDR3 has 13 amino acids. Per the germline V gene, CDR1 is SGHTA and CDR2 is FQGTGA. Trimming removed 6 bases at V and 1 base at J, with 9 bases between. The CDR3, as DNA: TGTGCCAGCAGTCCCGGGTCGAACACTGAAGCTTTCTTT. It translates to CASSPGSNTEAFF.

This clone came up many times. The chain links TRBV28 to TRBJ2-2; TRBD2 is a possible D gene (5 bases). Germline-derived CDR1 and CDR2 are MDHEN and SYDVKM. Deletions cut 3 bases from V and 2 bases from J, with 10 bases between. This CDR3 has 15 residues. The CDR3 region has the DNA TGTGCCAGCAGTTTCGGCGGGCGCAACACCGGGGAGCTGTTTTTT. Protein product: CASSFGGRNTGELFF. Combining the CDR3 with reference TRBV28 and TRBJ2-2 gives the whole variable domain DVKVTQSSRYLVKRTGEKVFLECVQDMDHENMFWYRQDPGLGLRLIYFSYDVKMKEKGDIPEGYSVSREKKERFSLILESASTNQTSMYLCASSFGGRNTGELFFGEGSRLTVL.

V usage is TRBV14 and J usage is TRBJ2-7; D not resolved. The germline V gene encodes CDR1 SGHDN and CDR2 FVKESK. CDR3 length: 14 residues. V lost 1 base to trimming and J lost 8 bases, with 15 bases between them. The CDR3 is CASSQGGAHLKQYF. The CDR3 region has the DNA TGTGCCAGCAGCCAAGGAGGTGCCCACCTGAAGCAGTACTTC.

The chain combines TRBV7-8 with TRBJ2-2, with D tentatively TRBD1 (6 bases). The CDR3 spans 15 residues. Germline CDR1 SGHVS, CDR2 FQNEAQ. V lost 5 bases and J 5 bases, leaving 15 bases between the germline ends. In DNA form, the CDR3 reads TGTGCCAGCAGCCTGCACAGGGATAGGACCGGGGAGCTGTTTTTT. This translates into CASSLHRDRTGELFF.

This chain links TRBV5-6 with TRBJ2-3, with TRBD2 identical over 11 bases. The germline V gene encodes CDR1 SGHDT and CDR2 YYEEEE. The CDR3 loop spans 16 amino acids. V dropped 2 bases and J dropped 5; count of bases not matched to a gene: 7. In DNA form, the CDR3 reads TGTGCCAGCAGCTTTGGTAGCGGGGGGGCCATAGATACGCAGTATTTT. Its protein product is CASSFGSGGAIDTQYF.

The genes are TRBV24-1 and TRBJ1-1; 7 bases align to TRBD1. Germline lookup yields CDR1 KGHDR and CDR2 SFDVKD. V shed 6 bases and J 1 base; nucleotides not matched to a gene: 7. This CDR3 is built from 15 residues. The CDR3 DNA sequence: TGTGCCACCAGTACCACAGGGGCCCCGAACACTGAAGCTTTCTTT. The encoded protein is CATSTTGAPNTEAFF.

In nucleotides, the CDR3 is TGTGCCAGCTCAACCGGCGGACAGGGGGTTGAAAAACTGTTTTTT. This gives the protein CASSTGGQGVEKLFF. The chain couples TRBV18 to TRBJ1-4; 10 positions agree with TRBD1. The CDR3 contains 15 residues. Trimming cost V 5 bases and J 7 bases; bases outside gene matches: 7. Looked up from germline, CDR1 is KGHSH and CDR2 is LQKENI.

This chain uses TRBV6-2 or TRBV6-3 with TRBJ2-1; possible D gene TRBD2, 5 bases. Trimming removed 6 bases from V and 2 bases from J, with 17 bases in between. From germline, CDR1 is MNHEY and CDR2 SVGEGT. This CDR3 is built from 16 residues. The CDR3 reads CASSPFSGIPYNEQFF. The CDR3 nucleotides are TGTGCCAGCAGCCCTTTCTCCGGGATCCCCTACAATGAGCAGTTCTTC.

The chain is built from TRBV5-1 and TRBJ2-7; possible D gene TRBD2, 6 bases. The CDR3 runs to 15 residues. Germline V CDR1 and CDR2: SGHRS, YFSETQ. Trimming took off 1 base at V and 0 bases at J, with 11 bases between the two ends. DNA for the CDR3: TGCGCCAGCAGCTTGTTGGGGGGTACCTCCTACGAGCAGTACTTC. This translates into CASSLLGGTSYEQYF.

The chain has TRBV6-5 and TRBJ2-7, with D uncertain. The germline gives CDR1 MNHEY, CDR2 SVGAGI. Deletions cut 4 bases from V and 5 bases from J, with 15 bases between. The length of the CDR3 is 14 residues. This CDR3 reads CASSSLTLGHEQYF. CDR3 nucleotides: TGTGCCAGCAGTTCCTTGACCCTTGGGCACGAGCAGTACTTC.

This clone occurred a few times. The gene calls are TRBV28 and TRBJ1-2; D gene ambiguous. This CDR3 region has 13 residues. From germline, CDR1 is MDHEN and CDR2 SYDVKM. The ends were cut back, 5 bases at V and 8 bases at J, with 15 bases in the middle. The CDR3 DNA reads TGTGCCAGCAGTACCCCATCGACGAGGGGCTACACCTTC. Protein sequence: CASSTPSTRGYTF.

The gene calls are TRBV28 and TRBJ1-2; tentatively, D is TRBD1 (5 bases). CDR1 and CDR2 (germline): MDHEN, SYDVKM. Trimming stripped 3 bases from V and 5 bases from J, with 13 bases between. There are 14 residues in the CDR3. CDR3 protein: CASSLGGSQYGYTF. CDR3 bases: TGTGCCAGCAGTTTGGGGGGATCTCAGTATGGCTACACCTTC.

The V and J genes are TRBV16 and TRBJ1-2, with no clear D. The germline V gene encodes CDR1 KGHSY and CDR2 FQNENV. The CDR3 is made up of 13 amino acids. Trimming cost V 0 bases and J 6 bases, with 8 bases left between them. The CDR3 coding sequence is TGTGCCAGCAGCCAATCACCGGAGGATGGCTACACCTTC. It yields the protein CASSQSPEDGYTF.

This clone was observed a few times. The genes are TRBV5-1 and TRBJ2-2, with 8 nucleotides matching TRBD2. J gave up 0 bases and V 2 bases, and 3 bases lay outside the gene matches. CDR3 length: 16 residues. Looked up from germline, CDR1 is SGHRS and CDR2 is YFSETQ. CDR3 bases: TGCGCCAGCAGCTTCAAGCGGGGGCCGAACACCGGGGAGCTGTTTTTT. Its translation: CASSFKRGPNTGELFF.

This chain links TRBV19 with TRBJ2-5, with 7 bases identical to TRBD1. Matching the DNA end better, TRBJ2-7 makes the J call doubtful. This CDR3 has 13 amino acids. Looked up from germline, CDR1 is LNHDA and CDR2 is SQIVND (reference sequence). CDR3 DNA sequence: TGTGCCAGTAAAGAGACAGGGCCCTACGAGCAGTACTTC. It is translated as CASKETGPYEQYF.

The rearrangement joins TRBV5-6 to TRBJ2-7, with 10 bases identical to TRBD1. Germline CDR1 and CDR2: SGHDT and YYEEEE. Trimming at V came to 4 bases and at J to 5 bases, leaving 9 bases not matched to a gene. The CDR3 consists of 15 residues. CDR3: CASSRQGAIRHEQYF. CDR3 coding DNA: TGTGCCAGCAGCAGACAGGGGGCGATACGCCACGAGCAGTACTTC.

This chain joins TRBV7-2 and TRBJ2-3, with 9 bases lining up with TRBD2. The CDR3 spans 15 residues. Germline CDR1 SGHTA, CDR2 FQGNSA. The DNA for the CDR3 is TGTGCGTCACGAGGCGGGAGGGATAGCACAGATACGCAGTATTTT. Translation gives CASRGGRDSTDTQYF.

This rearrangement joins TRBV10-3 to TRBJ2-5, with D uncertain. The CDR3 contains 12 residues. V lost 11 bases to trimming and J lost 2 bases, with 12 bases between them. Germline V CDR1 and CDR2: ENHRY, SYGVKD. This CDR3 reads CAAARVQETQYF. CDR3 sequence (DNA): TGTGCCGCCGCCCGGGTTCAAGAGACCCAGTACTTC.

The chain recombines TRBV18 with TRBJ2-1, with 10 nucleotides matching TRBD1. Germline V CDR1 and CDR2: KGHSH, LQKENI. Trimming cost V 0 bases and J 5 bases; bases outside gene matches: 10. The CDR3 runs 18 residues. CDR3 DNA: TGTGCCAGCTCACCACCGGTTTGGGACAGGGGTCTTAACAATGAGCAGTTCTTC. Its translation: CASSPPVWDRGLNNEQFF. Full variable domain (missing parts from reference TRBV18 and TRBJ2-1): NAGVMQNPRHLVRRRGQEARLRCSPMKGHSHVYWYRQLPEEGLKFMVYLQKENIIDESGMPKERFSAEFPKEGPSILRIQQVVRGDSAAYFCASSPPVWDRGLNNEQFFGPGTRLTVL.

The chain links TRBV19 to TRBJ1-1; the match to TRBD1 covers 9 bases. The CDR3 is 14 residues long. In germline, CDR1 is LNHDA, CDR2 SQIVND (reference sequence). Trimming cost V 3 bases and J 4 bases; bases outside gene matches: 3. This chain's CDR3 is CASSIQTGGTEAFF. CDR3 DNA: TGTGCCAGTAGTATTCAGACAGGGGGCACTGAAGCTTTCTTT.

The chain links TRBV30 to TRBJ2-3; D may be TRBD2 (6 bases). The CDR3 has 14 residues. Germline V lookup: CDR1 GTSNPN, CDR2 SVGIG (reference sequence). The germline V and J ends were trimmed by 0 bases and 7 bases, with 14 bases remaining between them. The CDR3 nucleotides are TGTGCCTGGAGTGTAAAGGGAGGCCTCCATACGCAGTATTTT. It yields the protein CAWSVKGGLHTQYF.

V gene TRBV6-2 or TRBV6-3 combines with J gene TRBJ1-2, with TRBD1 matching over 7 bases. This CDR3 region has 15 residues. J gave up 8 bases and V 6 bases, and 15 bases lay outside the gene matches. CDR1 and CDR2 from the germline V gene are MNHEY and SVGEGT. CDR3 region: CASSPHPVDRDGYTF. The CDR3, as DNA: TGTGCCAGCAGCCCTCATCCCGTAGACAGGGACGGCTACACCTTC.

There are a few counts of this clone. V gene TRBV28 combines with J gene TRBJ2-1; no clear D gene. Trimming pared 5 bases from V and 7 bases from J, leaving 12 bases between. The length of the CDR3 is 13 residues. Looked up from germline, CDR1 is MDHEN and CDR2 is SYDVKM. CDR3 loop: CASSTLMENEQFF. In DNA form, the CDR3 reads TGTGCCAGCAGTACCCTCATGGAGAATGAGCAGTTCTTC.

This rearrangement joins TRBV2 to TRBJ1-1, with D unresolved. CDR3 length: 15 amino acids. Deletions cut 7 bases from V and 7 bases from J, with 22 bases between. Looked up from germline, CDR1 is SNHLY and CDR2 is FYNNEI. The CDR3 protein is CASTVAPDTNHEAFF. The CDR3 DNA is TGTGCCAGCACTGTTGCCCCAGATACTAATCATGAAGCTTTCTTT.